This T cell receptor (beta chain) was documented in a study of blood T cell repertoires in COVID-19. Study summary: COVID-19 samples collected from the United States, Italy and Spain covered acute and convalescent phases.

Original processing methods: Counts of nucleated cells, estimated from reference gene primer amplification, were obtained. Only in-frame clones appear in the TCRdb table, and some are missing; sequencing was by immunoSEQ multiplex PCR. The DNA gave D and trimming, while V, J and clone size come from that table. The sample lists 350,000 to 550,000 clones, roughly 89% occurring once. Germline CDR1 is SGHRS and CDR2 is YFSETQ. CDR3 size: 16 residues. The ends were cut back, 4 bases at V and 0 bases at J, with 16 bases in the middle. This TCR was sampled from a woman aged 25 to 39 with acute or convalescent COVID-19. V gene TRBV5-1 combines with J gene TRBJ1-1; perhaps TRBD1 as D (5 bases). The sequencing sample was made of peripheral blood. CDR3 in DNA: TGCGCCAGCAGCACCTCGACAGAACAGATGAACACTGAAGCTTTCTTT. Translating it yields CASSTSTEQMNTEAFF.